Each of the 29 T cell receptor beta chains below was sequenced from the same sample in a study of cytomegalovirus exposure and HLA in healthy donors. Profiled with immunoSEQ multiplex PCR; TCRdb holds only in-frame clones, not every one. The table records 250,000 to 300,000 clones, nearly 90% of them present only once. Sequencing was done on a sample of PBMCs. The receptors here all came from a young woman in good health and CMV-seronegative.

The chain employs TRBV4-1 and TRBJ1-2, with 11 positions matching TRBD1. Germline CDR1 is MGHRA and CDR2 is YSYEKL. The junction had 13 bases not matched to a gene; V was cut back by 4 bases and J by 6 bases. The length of the CDR3 is 17 residues. The CDR3 DNA follows: TGCGCCAGCAGCCTTAACGCCGGGACAGGGGGACTGGATGGCTACACCTTC. It yields the protein CASSLNAGTGGLDGYTF.

V is TRBV18 and J is TRBJ2-2, with D possibly TRBD1 on 6 matching bases. Between the trimmed V and J ends, which lost 3 bases and 2 bases, there was a span of 10 bases. The CDR3 spans 15 residues. Germline lookup yields CDR1 KGHSH and CDR2 LQKENI. CDR3 region: CASSPRQDNTGELFF. CDR3 bases: TGTGCCAGCTCACCGAGACAGGACAACACCGGGGAGCTGTTTTTT.

The chain joins TRBV30 to TRBJ2-7; possibly TRBD1 for D (6 bases). Per germline, CDR1 GTSNPN and CDR2 SVGIG (reference sequence). This CDR3 is 15 amino acids long. Deletions cut 1 base from V and 0 bases from J, with 13 bases between. The CDR3 DNA reads as TGTGCCTGGAGTGGGGGAGACAGGAACTCCTACGAGCAGTACTTC. Amino acid sequence: CAWSGGDRNSYEQYF.

This sequence joins TRBV6-1 and TRBJ1-2, with TRBD1 matching 8 bases. Germline CDR1 and CDR2: MNHNS and SASEGT. Trimming removed 6 bases from V and 3 bases from J; junction bases left unmatched: 9. The CDR3 runs to 15 residues. In DNA form, the CDR3 reads TGTGCCAGCAGGGCTGGACAGGGCGTGGACTATGGCTACACCTTC. Translation gives CASRAGQGVDYGYTF.

The gene calls are TRBV27 and TRBJ1-1; 11 bases are shared with TRBD1. From germline, CDR1 is MNHEY and CDR2 SMNVEV (reference sequence). The length of the CDR3 is 13 residues. Trimming removed 5 bases from V and 7 bases from J; junction bases left unmatched: 3. CDR3 DNA sequence: TGTGCCAGCAGTCCCGGGACAGGGGGTGAAGCTTTCTTT. This sequence encodes CASSPGTGGEAFF.

This clone was observed once. This CDR3 is CASSLHSGGSFQPQHF. CDR3 in DNA: TGTGCCAGCAGTTTACACTCAGGGGGCAGTTTTCAGCCCCAGCATTTT. This chain uses TRBV28 with TRBJ1-5; 8 positions match TRBD1. Germline trimming cut 2 bases from V and 6 bases from J; bases unmatched to any gene: 9. The length of the CDR3 is 16 residues. The germline CDR1 and CDR2 sequences are MDHEN and SYDVKM.

The V gene is TRBV11-2, the J gene TRBJ1-1; unclear D gene. The V gene's germline CDR1 is SGHAT and CDR2 FQNNGV. The length of the CDR3 is 13 residues. Trimming pared 3 bases from V and 1 base from J, leaving 6 bases between. CDR3 protein: CASSFLWNTEAFF. As DNA, the CDR3 is TGTGCCAGCAGCTTCCTATGGAACACTGAAGCTTTCTTT.

This clone was seen only a few times. This chain links TRBV18 with TRBJ1-1; D is unresolved. Germline V gene lookup returns CDR1 KGHSH and CDR2 LQKENI. The CDR3 is 16 amino acids. The V end lost 2 bases, the J end lost 0 bases, and 13 bases lay between the germline ends. As DNA, the CDR3 is TGTGCCAGCTCACCATTTGCCGGGGAGGTGAACACTGAAGCTTTCTTT. Its translation is CASSPFAGEVNTEAFF.

This chain uses TRBV2 with TRBJ1-1, with a tentative D call TRBD1 (5 bases). This CDR3 comprises 16 residues. CDR1 and CDR2 (germline): SNHLY, FYNNEI. V was cut by 6 bases and J by 2 bases, with 19 bases left in between. CDR3 in DNA: TGTGCCAGCAGCCAAGACAGAAACACAGCAAACACTGAAGCTTTCTTT. Encoded protein: CASSQDRNTANTEAFF.

The genes are TRBV5-6 and TRBJ2-3; D may be TRBD1 (6 bases). The CDR3 totals 13 residues. Germline lookup yields CDR1 SGHDT and CDR2 YYEEEE. V was trimmed by 4 bases and J by 5 bases, leaving 11 bases between them. As DNA, the CDR3 is TGTGCCAGCAGCCCCGAGGGGGAAGATACGCAGTATTTT. This translates into CASSPEGEDTQYF.

This rearrangement joins TRBV6-8 to TRBJ1-4, with D maybe TRBD1 (5 bases). The germline CDR1 and CDR2 sequences are MNHGY and SAAAGT. Deletions cut 8 bases from V and 0 bases from J, with 13 bases between. The CDR3 length is 15 residues. The CDR3 DNA reads as TGTGCCAGCCTAAGGGGTAGTGCAACTAATGAAAAACTGTTTTTT. Protein product: CASLRGSATNEKLFF.

The CDR3 loop reads CASNGDRGPTGELFF. The CDR3 region has the DNA TGTGCCAGCAACGGAGACAGGGGGCCAACCGGGGAGCTGTTTTTT. The J gene is TRBJ2-2, the V gene TRBV2, with 10 bases fitting TRBD1. CDR3 length: 15 residues. Trimming removed 7 bases from V and 5 bases from J; junction bases left unmatched: 7. CDR1 is SNHLY, CDR2 FYNNEI, per germline.

This clone was counted a few times. The CDR3 loop reads CASSSQENTEAFF. CDR3 sequence (DNA): TGTGCCAGCAGCTCTCAGGAGAACACTGAAGCTTTCTTT. The chain combines TRBV7-3 with TRBJ1-1, with D unclear. Germline CDR1 is SGHTA and CDR2 is FQGTGA. The CDR3 runs 13 residues. The V and J ends lost 4 bases and 1 base respectively, with 7 bases between them.

The rearrangement uses TRBV5-1 and TRBJ1-6; TRBD1 matches 9 bases. This CDR3 has 19 amino acids. Losses at the gene ends were 4 bases for V and 0 bases for J; bases not matched to a gene: 11. The germline CDR1 and CDR2 sequences are SGHRS and YFSETQ. The CDR3 sequence: CASSGRTGTGSSYNSPLHF. The DNA for the CDR3 is TGCGCCAGCAGCGGGAGAACCGGGACAGGGAGCTCCTATAATTCACCCCTCCACTTT.

The V and J genes are TRBV7-2 and TRBJ1-5; D uncertain. Trimming cost V 3 bases and J 4 bases, with 7 bases left between them. Germline V CDR1 and CDR2: SGHTA, FQGNSA. CDR3 size: 13 residues. CDR3 in DNA: TGTGCCAGCAGCTTCTTAGAGAATCAGCCCCAGCATTTT. It codes for CASSFLENQPQHF.

This chain connects TRBV28 to TRBJ1-6; a possible D gene is TRBD1 (6 bases). There are 15 residues in the CDR3. CDR1 MDHEN and CDR2 SYDVKM come from the germline V gene. Trimming removed 7 bases at V and 9 bases at J, with 19 bases between. For the CDR3, the DNA is TGTGCCAGCACCCCTTCCCCGGACAGACGTTCACCCCTCCACTTT. Translation: CASTPSPDRRSPLHF.

The rearrangement uses TRBV2 and TRBJ1-1, with D uncertain. CDR3 length: 12 residues. The germline V gene has CDR1 SNHLY and CDR2 FYNNEI. The ends were cut back, 1 base at V and 6 bases at J, with 6 bases in the middle. CDR3 sequence reads: CASSEDSPEAFF. In DNA form, the CDR3 reads TGTGCCAGCAGTGAAGACAGTCCTGAAGCTTTCTTT.

This clone was picked up one time. The chain is built from TRBV7-8 and TRBJ1-5; no clear D gene. This CDR3 comprises 17 residues. Trimming stripped 2 bases from V and 0 bases from J, with 14 bases between. Looked up from germline, CDR1 is SGHVS and CDR2 is FQNEAQ. CDR3 in amino acids: CASSLNGDYYSNQPQHF. The CDR3 DNA is TGTGCCAGCAGCTTAAACGGGGATTACTATAGCAATCAGCCCCAGCATTTT.

The chain employs TRBV6-5 and TRBJ1-2; D is uncertain. V shed 0 bases and J shed 4 bases, with 15 bases lying between them. The V gene's germline CDR1 is MNHEY and CDR2 SVGAGI. This CDR3 comprises 16 residues. CDR3 DNA: TGTGCCAGCAGTTACTCCCCGAGTGTGAGACTCTATGGCTACACCTTC. Protein sequence: CASSYSPSVRLYGYTF.

This rearrangement joins TRBV9 to TRBJ2-2, with a weak D call TRBD2 (6 bases). The CDR3 length is 19 residues. Germline V gene sequence: CDR1 SGDLS, CDR2 YYNGEE. The V end lost 5 bases, the J end lost 5 bases, and 28 bases lay between the germline ends. Here the CDR3 reads CASSDDQKMTSGSTGELFF. In nucleotides, the CDR3 is TGTGCCAGCAGTGATGACCAAAAAATGACTAGTGGATCAACCGGGGAGCTGTTTTTT.

The rearrangement joins TRBV7-8 to TRBJ2-1; 8 nucleotides match TRBD2. The CDR3 sequence is 16 residues long. CDR1 is SGHVS and CDR2 is FQNEAQ in the germline V gene. The V gene end was trimmed by 5 bases and the J gene end by 4 bases; junction bases not matched to a gene: 10. The CDR3 DNA reads TGTGCCAGCAGCCGAGGGGCGGGGGGCACATACAATGAGCAGTTCTTC. This sequence encodes CASSRGAGGTYNEQFF.

The rearrangement uses TRBV7-9 and TRBJ1-1, with a weak D call TRBD1 (6 bases). This CDR3 is built from 14 residues. V was clipped by 2 bases and J by 4 bases, with 11 bases between them. Germline V gene sequence: CDR1 SEHNR, CDR2 FQNEAQ (reference sequence). The CDR3 region has the DNA TGTGCCAGCAGCTTACTGGGGGCCATCACTGAAGCTTTCTTT. Translating gives CASSLLGAITEAFF.

This clone was found once. The rearrangement joins TRBV6-1 to TRBJ2-3, with 8 bases that match TRBD1. The germline CDR1 and CDR2 sequences are MNHNS and SASEGT. The junction had 4 bases not matched to a gene; V was cut back by 0 bases and J by 2 bases. This CDR3 has 16 residues. CDR3 DNA: TGTGCCAGCAGTGAAGCGCGGACAGGGACCACAGATACGCAGTATTTT. It encodes CASSEARTGTTDTQYF.

The genes are TRBV10-2 and TRBJ2-7; possible D gene TRBD2, 5 bases. This CDR3 is 11 amino acids long. The V and J ends lost 5 bases and 8 bases respectively, with 10 bases between them. The germline CDR1 and CDR2 sequences are WSHSY and SAAADI. CDR3 sequence (DNA): TGCGCCAGCAGTTACAGACTACAGCAGTACTTC. It translates to CASSYRLQQYF.

This sequence joins TRBV4-3 and TRBJ2-3; 7 positions agree with TRBD1. This CDR3 contains 17 residues. The ends lost 4 bases at V and 2 bases at J; junction bases unmatched: 12. Looked up from germline, CDR1 is LGHNA and CDR2 is YSLEER. For the CDR3, the DNA is TGCGCCAGCAGCCCCACTCCGGGACAGATTTCCACAGATACGCAGTATTTT. The encoded protein is CASSPTPGQISTDTQYF.

Here the CDR3 reads CASSPTDRGNNSPLHF. The CDR3 DNA is TGCGCCAGCAGCCCAACGGACAGGGGGAATAATTCACCCCTCCACTTT. This sequence joins TRBV5-1 and TRBJ1-6, with 10 bases aligning to TRBD1. Losses at the gene ends were 4 bases for V and 5 bases for J; bases not matched to a gene: 6. The germline gives CDR1 SGHRS, CDR2 YFSETQ. There are 16 residues in the CDR3.

The chain employs TRBV28 and TRBJ1-3; TRBD1 aligns across 7 bases. The germline gives CDR1 MDHEN, CDR2 SYDVKM. The ends lost 6 bases at V and 0 bases at J; junction bases unmatched: 5. The CDR3 extends over 15 amino acids. CDR3 DNA sequence: TGTGCCAGCAGGGGGGGACAGAGCTCTGGAAACACCATATATTTT. It translates to CASRGGQSSGNTIYF.

This chain joins TRBV30 and TRBJ2-7, with 10 bases aligning to TRBD1. Germline V gene data show CDR1 as GTSNPN and CDR2 as SVGIG (reference sequence). The CDR3 length is 14 residues. Trimming at V came to 3 bases and at J to 3 bases, leaving 5 bases not matched to a gene. The CDR3 nucleotides are TGTGCCTGGAGCCTAGACAGGGGGCTCTACGAGCAGTACTTC. Protein product: CAWSLDRGLYEQYF.

The chain links TRBV18 to TRBJ2-3, with D tentatively TRBD2 (6 bases). The CDR3 spans 12 residues. Trimming stripped 9 bases from V and 6 bases from J, with 13 bases between. Germline lookup yields CDR1 KGHSH and CDR2 LQKENI. The CDR3 reads CARGGKADTQYF. The CDR3 DNA is TGTGCCAGGGGGGGAAAGGCCGATACGCAGTATTTT.